The rows below give T cell receptor beta chains drawn from one sample of a study of blood T cell repertoires in COVID-19. The method was immunoSEQ multiplex PCR; TCRdb's version includes in-frame clones alone and lacks a portion of them. Among roughly 160,000 clones listed, roughly 84% were seen once. The sample consisted of peripheral blood. These receptors were collected from a man aged 45-65 years with active or convalescent COVID-19. Both conserved end residues are part of each CDR3. A D gene is named only where the DNA matches it firmly. Size values are once, few and many counts, or a class for expanded clones, and some rows have none.

clone_size d_call j_call v_call cdr3_nt cdr3_aa
once NA TRBJ1-1 TRBV11-1 TGTGCCAGCAGCTTCCATTTGAACACTGAAGCTTTCTTT CASSFHLNTEAFF
NA NA TRBJ1-5 TRBV5-6 TGTGCCAGCAGCTTGGGGGCCCAGTCCCGTGATCAGCCCCAGCATTTT CASSLGAQSRDQPQHF
NA TRBD1 TRBJ1-2 TRBV18 TGTGCCAGCTCACCACGACAGGGGGCGGTTTCTGGCTACACCTTC CASSPRQGAVSGYTF
NA NA TRBJ1-6 TRBV5-1 TGCGCCAGCAGCAACGGACAGCAGTATAATTCACCCCTCCACTTT CASSNGQQYNSPLHF
NA NA TRBJ1-1 TRBV5-6 TGTGCCAGCAGCTTGACAGGGCGATGGACTGAAGCTTTCTTT CASSLTGRWTEAFF
NA TRBD1 TRBJ1-4 TRBV7-2 TGTGCCAGCAGGCGACAGGGATTAGGCGAAAAACTGTTTTTT CASRRQGLGEKLFF
NA TRBD1 TRBJ1-4 TRBV10-3 TGTGCCACCTCGCCGGGACAGGGAATTGAAAAACTGTTTTTT CATSPGQGIEKLFF
once TRBD2 TRBJ2-1 TRBV19 TGTGCCAGTAGTCCGACTAGCGGGACTAGCTACAATGAGCAGTTCTTC CASSPTSGTSYNEQFF
NA NA TRBJ1-5 TRBV15 TGTGCCACCAGCGGGGACTCGGGACAGCCCCAGCATTTT CATSGDSGQPQHF
NA TRBD1 TRBJ1-1 TRBV9 TGTGCCAGCAGCCTAGGGACAGGGGGGACCGAAGCTTTCTTT CASSLGTGGTEAFF
NA TRBD1 TRBJ1-1 TRBV5-1 TGCGCCAGCAGCTTGGGACAGGGGCTTGGGGGCACTGAAGCTTTCTTT CASSLGQGLGGTEAFF
NA TRBD2 TRBJ2-1 TRBV9 TGTGCCAGCAGCGTAGAAGGGGGACTAGCTGTCAATGAGCAGTTCTTC CASSVEGGLAVNEQFF
NA NA TRBJ1-2 TRBV4-3 TGCGCCAGCAGCCAAGAAGATGTTGCAGGGGAAAACTATGGCTACACCTTC CASSQEDVAGENYGYTF
NA NA TRBJ2-2 TRBV6-5 TGTGCCAGCAGTAGGACAGCGAACACCGGGGAGCTGTTTTTT CASSRTANTGELFF
NA TRBD2 TRBJ2-5 TRBV11-3 TGTGCCAGCAGCTCTGGGACTAGCGGGATTCAAGAGACCCAGTACTTC CASSSGTSGIQETQYF
NA TRBD1 TRBJ1-2 TRBV5-6 TGTGCCAGCAGCCCGGGACAGAACCACTATGGCTACACCTTC CASSPGQNHYGYTF
NA TRBD2 TRBJ2-5 TRBV4-1 TGCGCCAGCAGCCAGATCACTAGCGCGGAGACCCAGTACTTC CASSQITSAETQYF
NA TRBD1 TRBJ1-1 TRBV29-1 TGCAGCGCCACAGGGGCCCTAAGGGACACTGAAGCTTTCTTT CSATGALRDTEAFF
NA TRBD1 TRBJ1-1 TRBV5-1 TGCGCCAGCAGCCCCAGAGGGGGCGGAATGAACACTGAAGCTTTCTTT CASSPRGGGMNTEAFF
NA NA TRBJ2-1 TRBV11-1 TGTGCCAGCAGCCCCCGGCGGACAAGTGGGCATGAGCAGTTCTTC CASSPRRTSGHEQFF
few NA TRBJ1-5 TRBV4-3 TGCGCCAGCAGCCCAAGTTTACAGGGAGGGAATCAGCCCCAGCATTTT CASSPSLQGGNQPQHF
once TRBD1 TRBJ2-7 TRBV10-3 TGTGCCATCACCACCGAAACAGGGGCCTACGAGCAGTACTTC CAITTETGAYEQYF
NA TRBD1 TRBJ2-7 TRBV5-1 TGCGCCAGCAGCCTGGGACAGGGGATAGGGGAGCAGTACTTC CASSLGQGIGEQYF
NA TRBD1 TRBJ1-4 TRBV18 TGTGCCAGCTCACCTAAGGGACAGCCCGATGAAAAACTGTTTTTT CASSPKGQPDEKLFF
few NA TRBJ1-3 TRBV11-2 TGTGCCAGCAGCTCCGGAGAGTCTGGAAACACCATATATTTT CASSSGESGNTIYF
NA NA TRBJ2-3 TRBV13 TGTGCCAGCAGCTTAGCCACCCTCACTTCGGGAGTAGTAGTGGGCACAGATACGCAGTATTTT CASSLATLTSGVVVGTDTQYF
NA NA TRBJ2-7 TRBV7-8 TGTGCCAGCAGCTTTGAGACGGGGAGCGAGCAGTACTTC CASSFETGSEQYF
NA TRBD1 TRBJ1-2 TRBV7-8 TGTGCCAGCAGCCAAGGACAGGGGGGCTATGGCTACACCTTC CASSQGQGGYGYTF
NA NA TRBJ1-4 TRBV6-6 TGTGCCAGCAGGGTCCAGGGGCGCTCGGAGAGTGAAAAACTGTTTTTT CASRVQGRSESEKLFF
NA TRBD1 TRBJ1-1 TRBV2 TGTGCCAGCAGTGCTAGGGACAGGGGCACTGAAGCTTTCTTT CASSARDRGTEAFF
NA NA TRBJ1-1 TRBV20-1 TGCAGTGCTAGTTCCGGGACTGAAGCTTTCTTT CSASSGTEAFF
NA NA TRBJ2-5 TRBV4-1 TGCGCCAGCAGCCAGGTCGGGGGGCGGTTGGAGACCCAGTACTTC CASSQVGGRLETQYF
few NA TRBJ2-3 TRBV18 TGTGCCAGCTCACTTGGGGCCGATACGCAGTATTTT CASSLGADTQYF
NA TRBD2 TRBJ2-3 TRBV2 TGTGCCAGCAGCCAGACTAGCGGGGCTGGAGATACGCAGTATTTT CASSQTSGAGDTQYF
many NA TRBJ1-1 TRBV3-1/TRBV3-2 TGTGCCAGCAGCCAGTATGAGAATTCTCCTTCTGAAGCTTTCTTT CASSQYENSPSEAFF
NA TRBD2 TRBJ2-7 TRBV10-3 TGTGCCATCAGGGATGCGGGGGGGCCGTACGAGCAGTACTTC CAIRDAGGPYEQYF
NA NA TRBJ2-5 TRBV6-6 TGTGCCAGCAAACGGGGGGCCCGAGAGACCCAGTACTTC CASKRGARETQYF
NA NA TRBJ1-2 TRBV24-1 TGTGCCACCAGTGATTTGACGGGTTCCACTGGCTACACCTTC CATSDLTGSTGYTF
NA NA TRBJ1-4 TRBV7-9 TGTGCCAGCAGCTTAACCCCTACGAGCTCATCAACTAATGAAAAACTGTTTTTT CASSLTPTSSSTNEKLFF
NA NA TRBJ1-2 TRBV4-2 TGTGCCAGCAGCCAAGATGTCGGTGTGGTGAAGTATGGCTACACCTTC CASSQDVGVVKYGYTF